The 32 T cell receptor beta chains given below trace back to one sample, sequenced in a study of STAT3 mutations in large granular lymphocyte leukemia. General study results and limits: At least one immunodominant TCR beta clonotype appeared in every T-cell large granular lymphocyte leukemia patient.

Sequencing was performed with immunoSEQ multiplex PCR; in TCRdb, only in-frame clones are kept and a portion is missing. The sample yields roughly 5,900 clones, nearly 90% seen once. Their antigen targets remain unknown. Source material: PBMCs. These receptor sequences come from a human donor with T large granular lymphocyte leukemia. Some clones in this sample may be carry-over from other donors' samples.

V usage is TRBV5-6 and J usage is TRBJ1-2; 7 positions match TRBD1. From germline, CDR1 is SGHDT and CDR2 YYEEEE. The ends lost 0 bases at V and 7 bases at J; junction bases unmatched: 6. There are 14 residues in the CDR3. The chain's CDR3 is CASSLVRGQGGYTF. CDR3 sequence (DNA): TGTGCCAGCAGCTTGGTTAGGGGGCAAGGTGGCTACACCTTC. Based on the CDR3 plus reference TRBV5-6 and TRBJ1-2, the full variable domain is DAGVTQSPTHLIKTRGQQVTLRCSPKSGHDTVSWYQQALGQGPQFIFQYYEEEERQRGNFPDRFSGHQFPNYSSELNVNALLLGDSALYLCASSLVRGQGGYTFGSGTRLTVV.

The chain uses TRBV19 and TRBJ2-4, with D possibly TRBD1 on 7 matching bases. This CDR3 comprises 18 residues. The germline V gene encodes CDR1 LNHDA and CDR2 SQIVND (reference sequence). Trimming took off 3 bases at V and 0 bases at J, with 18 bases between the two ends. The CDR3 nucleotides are TGTGCCAGTAGTATCGGGCAGGGGGGAAACTTAGCCAAAAACATTCAGTACTTC. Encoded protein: CASSIGQGGNLAKNIQYF.

DNA of the CDR3: TGTGCCAGCACCCCTTCGTTTCTGGAAGTCGGGGGCGGCTATGGCTACACCTTC. Protein sequence: CASTPSFLEVGGGYGYTF. The rearrangement links TRBV5-6 to TRBJ1-2, with a tentative D call TRBD1 (6 bases). The CDR3 sequence is 18 residues long. Germline CDR1 SGHDT, CDR2 YYEEEE. V was shortened by 6 bases and J by 4 bases, with 28 bases between the two germline ends.

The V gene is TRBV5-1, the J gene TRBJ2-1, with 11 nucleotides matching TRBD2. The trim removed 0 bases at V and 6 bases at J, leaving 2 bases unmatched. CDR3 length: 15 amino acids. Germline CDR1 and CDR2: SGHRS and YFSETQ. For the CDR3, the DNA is TGCGCCAGCAGCTTGGGAACTAGCGGGAGCAATGAGCAGTTCTTC. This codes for CASSLGTSGSNEQFF.

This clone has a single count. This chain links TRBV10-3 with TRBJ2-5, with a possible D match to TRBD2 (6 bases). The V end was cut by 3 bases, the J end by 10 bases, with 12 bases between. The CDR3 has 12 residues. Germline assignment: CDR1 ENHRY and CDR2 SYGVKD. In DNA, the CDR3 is TGTGCCATCAGTGAAGGGCTCGGGGGCCAGTACTTC. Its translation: CAISEGLGGQYF.

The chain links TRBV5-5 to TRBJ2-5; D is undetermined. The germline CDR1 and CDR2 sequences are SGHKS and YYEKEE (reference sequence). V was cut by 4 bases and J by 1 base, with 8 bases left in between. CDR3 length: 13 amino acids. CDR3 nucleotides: TGTGCCAGCAGCCTGACACCCCAAGAGACCCAGTACTTC. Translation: CASSLTPQETQYF.

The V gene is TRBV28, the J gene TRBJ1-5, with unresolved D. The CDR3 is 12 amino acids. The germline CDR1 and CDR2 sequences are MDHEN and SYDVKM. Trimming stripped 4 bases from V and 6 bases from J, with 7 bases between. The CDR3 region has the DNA TGTGCCAGCAGTTCGGGAGGTCAGCCCCAGCATTTT. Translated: CASSSGGQPQHF.

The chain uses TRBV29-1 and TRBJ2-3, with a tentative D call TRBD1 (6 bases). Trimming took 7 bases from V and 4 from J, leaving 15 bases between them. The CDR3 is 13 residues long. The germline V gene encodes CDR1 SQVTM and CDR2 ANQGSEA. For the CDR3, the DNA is TGCAGCGCCACAGGGAATGGGGCAGATACGCAGTATTTT. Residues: CSATGNGADTQYF.

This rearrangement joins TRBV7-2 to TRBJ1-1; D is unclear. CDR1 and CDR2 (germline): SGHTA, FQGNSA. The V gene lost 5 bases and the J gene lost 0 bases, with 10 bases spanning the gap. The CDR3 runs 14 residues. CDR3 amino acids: CASSVDTLNTEAFF. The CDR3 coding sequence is TGTGCCAGCAGCGTAGACACCCTGAACACTGAAGCTTTCTTT.

This CDR3 is CASSDVREGEQFF. The CDR3 DNA reads as TGTGCCAGCAGTGACGTTAGGGAGGGTGAGCAGTTCTTC. J is TRBJ2-1 and V is TRBV6-6; 7 bases agree with TRBD2. V was pared by 5 bases and J by 9 bases, with 7 bases of the junction left unmatched. Germline CDR1 MNHNY, CDR2 SVGAGI (reference sequence). This CDR3 is built from 13 residues.

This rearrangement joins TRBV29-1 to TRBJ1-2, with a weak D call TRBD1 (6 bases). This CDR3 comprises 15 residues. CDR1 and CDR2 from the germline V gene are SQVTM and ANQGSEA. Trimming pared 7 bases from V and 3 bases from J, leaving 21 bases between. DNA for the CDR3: TGCAGCGGGGGGTGGACAGTTGATGGGGACTATGGCTACACCTTC. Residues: CSGGWTVDGDYGYTF.

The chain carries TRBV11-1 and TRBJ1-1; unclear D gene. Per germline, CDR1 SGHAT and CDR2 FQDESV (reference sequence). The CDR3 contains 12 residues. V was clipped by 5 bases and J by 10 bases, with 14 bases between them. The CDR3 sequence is CASSPWTDVAFF. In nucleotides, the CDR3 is TGTGCCAGCAGCCCCTGGACGGACGTAGCTTTCTTT. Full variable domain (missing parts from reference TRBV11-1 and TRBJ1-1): EAEVAQSPRYKITEKSQAVAFWCDPISGHATLYWYRQILGQGPELLVQFQDESVVDDSQLPKDRFSAERLKGVDSTLKIQPAELGDSAMYLCASSPWTDVAFFGQGTRLTVV.

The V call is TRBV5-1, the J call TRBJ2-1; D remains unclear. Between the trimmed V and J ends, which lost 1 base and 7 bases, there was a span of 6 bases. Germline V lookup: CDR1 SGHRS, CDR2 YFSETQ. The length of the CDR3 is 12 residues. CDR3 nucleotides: TGCGCCAGCAGCTTGCCTGGGAATGAGCAGTTCTTC. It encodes CASSLPGNEQFF.

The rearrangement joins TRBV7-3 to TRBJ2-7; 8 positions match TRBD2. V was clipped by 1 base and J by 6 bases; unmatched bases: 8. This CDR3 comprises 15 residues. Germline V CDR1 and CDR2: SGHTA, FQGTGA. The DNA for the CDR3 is TGTGCCAGCAGCTTAAGAGGTAGCGGGACACCCGAGCAGTACTTC. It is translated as CASSLRGSGTPEQYF.

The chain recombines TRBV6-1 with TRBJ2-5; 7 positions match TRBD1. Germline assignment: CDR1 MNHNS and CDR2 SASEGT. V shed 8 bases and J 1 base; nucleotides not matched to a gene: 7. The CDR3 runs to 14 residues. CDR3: CASCLGQSQETQYF. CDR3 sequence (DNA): TGTGCCAGCTGCCTGGGACAGTCCCAAGAGACCCAGTACTTC.

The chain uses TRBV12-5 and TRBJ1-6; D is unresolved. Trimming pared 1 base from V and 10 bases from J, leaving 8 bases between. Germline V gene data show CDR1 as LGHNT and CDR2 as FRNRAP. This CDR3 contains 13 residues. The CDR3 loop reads CASGLGPGSPLHF. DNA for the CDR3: TGTGCTAGTGGTTTGGGACCGGGCTCACCCCTCCACTTT.

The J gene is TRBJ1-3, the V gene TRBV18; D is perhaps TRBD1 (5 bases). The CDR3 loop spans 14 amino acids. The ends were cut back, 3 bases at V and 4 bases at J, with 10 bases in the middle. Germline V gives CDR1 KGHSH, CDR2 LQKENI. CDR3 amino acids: CASSPGTQGNTIYF. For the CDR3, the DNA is TGTGCCAGCTCACCCGGGACGCAAGGAAACACCATATATTTT.

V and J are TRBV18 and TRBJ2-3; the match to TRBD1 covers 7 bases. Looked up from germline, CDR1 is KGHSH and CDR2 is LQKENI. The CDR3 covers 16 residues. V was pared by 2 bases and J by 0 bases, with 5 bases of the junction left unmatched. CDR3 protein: CASSPDRARSTDTQYF. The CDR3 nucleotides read TGTGCCAGCTCACCAGACAGGGCGAGAAGCACAGATACGCAGTATTTT.

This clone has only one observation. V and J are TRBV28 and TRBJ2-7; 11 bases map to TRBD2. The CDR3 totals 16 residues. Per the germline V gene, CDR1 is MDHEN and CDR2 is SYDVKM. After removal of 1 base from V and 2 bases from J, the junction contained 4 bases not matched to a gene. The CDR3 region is CASSLYGTSGTYEQYF. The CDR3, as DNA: TGTGCCAGCAGTTTATACGGGACTAGCGGAACCTACGAGCAGTACTTC.

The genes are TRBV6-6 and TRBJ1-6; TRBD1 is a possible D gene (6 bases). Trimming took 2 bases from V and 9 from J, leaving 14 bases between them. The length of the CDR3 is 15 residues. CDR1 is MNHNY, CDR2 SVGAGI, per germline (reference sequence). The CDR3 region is CASSYGRGLVSPLHF. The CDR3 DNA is TGTGCCAGCAGTTACGGTCGGGGGCTAGTTTCACCCCTCCACTTT.

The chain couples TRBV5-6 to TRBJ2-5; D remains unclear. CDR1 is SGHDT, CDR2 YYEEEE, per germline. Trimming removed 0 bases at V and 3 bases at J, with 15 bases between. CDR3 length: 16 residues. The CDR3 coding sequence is TGTGCCAGCAGCTTGGAGGGTATTAAGGGAAAAGAGACCCAGTACTTC. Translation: CASSLEGIKGKETQYF.

The CDR3 reads CASSWTGGAYEQYF. Written as DNA, the CDR3 is TGTGCCAGCAGCTGGACAGGGGGGGCCTACGAGCAGTACTTC. V and J are TRBV7-9 and TRBJ2-7, with TRBD1 matching 10 bases. Per germline, CDR1 SEHNR and CDR2 FQNEAQ (reference sequence). V lost 4 bases to trimming and J lost 2 bases; unmatched junction nucleotides: 2. The CDR3 contains 14 residues.

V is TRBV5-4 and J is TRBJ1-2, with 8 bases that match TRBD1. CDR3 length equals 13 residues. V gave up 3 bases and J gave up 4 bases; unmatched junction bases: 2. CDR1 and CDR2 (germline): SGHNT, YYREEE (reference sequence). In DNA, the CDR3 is TGTGCCAGCAGCTATACAGGGGGCTATGGCTACACCTTC. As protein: CASSYTGGYGYTF.

The CDR3 DNA follows: TGTGCCAGCAGCTTGGTAGGGGGCTGGGACACCGGGGAGCTGTTTTTT. This gives the protein CASSLVGGWDTGELFF. V usage is TRBV5-4 and J usage is TRBJ2-2, with 7 bases matching TRBD1. The CDR3 runs 16 residues. The trim removed 0 bases at V and 3 bases at J, leaving 5 bases unmatched. Germline assignment: CDR1 SGHNT and CDR2 YYREEE (reference sequence).

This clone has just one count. The CDR3 sequence is CASSFRGGTEAFF. The DNA of the CDR3 is TGCGCCAGCAGCTTTAGGGGGGGGACTGAAGCTTTCTTT. The chain carries TRBV5-1 and TRBJ1-1; D possibly corresponds to TRBD1 (6 bases). V gave up 2 bases and J gave up 5 bases, with 10 bases separating them. Germline CDR1 is SGHRS and CDR2 is YFSETQ. This CDR3 region has 13 residues.

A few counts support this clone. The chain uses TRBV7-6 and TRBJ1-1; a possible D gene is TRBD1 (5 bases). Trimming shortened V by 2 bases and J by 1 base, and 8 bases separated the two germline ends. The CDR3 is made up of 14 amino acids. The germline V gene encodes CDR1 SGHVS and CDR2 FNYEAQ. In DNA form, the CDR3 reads TGTGCCAGCAGCTTACCAGGGTCGAACACTGAAGCTTTCTTT. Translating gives CASSLPGSNTEAFF.

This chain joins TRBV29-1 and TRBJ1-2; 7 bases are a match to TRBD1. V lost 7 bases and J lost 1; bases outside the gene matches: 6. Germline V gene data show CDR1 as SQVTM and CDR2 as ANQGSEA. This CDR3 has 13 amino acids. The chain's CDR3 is CSGVTGYNYGYTF. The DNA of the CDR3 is TGCAGCGGGGTGACAGGGTATAACTATGGCTACACCTTC.

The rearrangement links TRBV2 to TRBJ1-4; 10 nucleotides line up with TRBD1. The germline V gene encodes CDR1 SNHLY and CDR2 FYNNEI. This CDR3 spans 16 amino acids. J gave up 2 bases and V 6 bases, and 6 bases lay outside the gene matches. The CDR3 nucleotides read TGTGCCAGCAGAAGGACAGGGGGAGGCACTAATGAAAAACTGTTTTTT. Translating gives CASRRTGGGTNEKLFF.

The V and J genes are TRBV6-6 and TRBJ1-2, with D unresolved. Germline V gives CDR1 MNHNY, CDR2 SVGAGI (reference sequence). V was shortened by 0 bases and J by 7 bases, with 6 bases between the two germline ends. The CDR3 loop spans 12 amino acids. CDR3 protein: CASSYSRAGYTF. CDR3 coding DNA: TGTGCCAGCAGTTACTCGAGGGCTGGCTACACCTTC.

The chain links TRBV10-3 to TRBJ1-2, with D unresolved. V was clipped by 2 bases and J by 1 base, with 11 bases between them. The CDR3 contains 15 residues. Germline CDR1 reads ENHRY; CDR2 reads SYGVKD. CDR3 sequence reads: CAISEGRWGNYGYTF. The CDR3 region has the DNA TGTGCCATCAGTGAGGGACGATGGGGTAACTATGGCTACACCTTC.

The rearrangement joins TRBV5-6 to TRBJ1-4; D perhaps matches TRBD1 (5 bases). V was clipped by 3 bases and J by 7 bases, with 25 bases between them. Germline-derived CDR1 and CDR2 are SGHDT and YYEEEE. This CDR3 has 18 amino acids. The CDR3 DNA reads TGTGCCAGCAGCTCTTGGACAAGGGGAGGGTTGGAGCGTGAAAAACTGTTTTTT. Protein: CASSSWTRGGLEREKLFF.

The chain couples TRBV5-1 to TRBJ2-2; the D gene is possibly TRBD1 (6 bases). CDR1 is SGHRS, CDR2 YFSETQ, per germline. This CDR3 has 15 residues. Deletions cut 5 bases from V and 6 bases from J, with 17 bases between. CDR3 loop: CASRHGNRAPGELFF. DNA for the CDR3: TGCGCCAGCAGACACGGGAACAGGGCCCCCGGGGAGCTGTTTTTT. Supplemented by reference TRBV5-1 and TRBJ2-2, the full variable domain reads KAGVTQTPRYLIKTRGQQVTLSCSPISGHRSVSWYQQTPGQGLQFLFEYFSETQRNKGNFPGRFSGRQFSNSRSEMNVSTLELGDSALYLCASRHGNRAPGELFFGEGSRLTVL.